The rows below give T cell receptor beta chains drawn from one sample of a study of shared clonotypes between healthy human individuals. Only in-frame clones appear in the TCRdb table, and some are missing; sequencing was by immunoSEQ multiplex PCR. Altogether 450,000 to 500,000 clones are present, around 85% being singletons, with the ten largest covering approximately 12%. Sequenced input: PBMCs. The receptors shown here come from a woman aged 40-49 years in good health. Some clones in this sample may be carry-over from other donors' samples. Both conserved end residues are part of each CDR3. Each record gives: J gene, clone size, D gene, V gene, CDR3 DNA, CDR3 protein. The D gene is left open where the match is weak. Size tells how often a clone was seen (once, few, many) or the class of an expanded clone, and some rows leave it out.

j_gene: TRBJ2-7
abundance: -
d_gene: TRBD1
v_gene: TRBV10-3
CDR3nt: TGTGCCATGGGGGGGACAGGGGCCTCCTACGAGCAGTACTTC
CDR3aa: CAMGGTGASYEQYF

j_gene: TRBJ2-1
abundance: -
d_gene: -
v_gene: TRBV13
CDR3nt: TGTGCCAGCAGCTTCGATCTGAGGGAAAACAATGAGCAGTTCTTC
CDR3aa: CASSFDLRENNEQFF

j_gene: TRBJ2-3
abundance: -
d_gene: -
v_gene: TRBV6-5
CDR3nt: TGTGCCAGCAGCCCATCGGGCACAGATACGCAGTATTTT
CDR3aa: CASSPSGTDTQYF

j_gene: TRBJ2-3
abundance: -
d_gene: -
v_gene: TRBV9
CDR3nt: TGTGCCAGTCGTGGGAGTGGGGATGATACGCAGTATTTT
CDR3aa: CASRGSGDDTQYF

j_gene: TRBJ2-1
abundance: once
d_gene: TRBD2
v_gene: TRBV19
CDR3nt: TGTGCCAGTAGTAGGGAGGGATACAATGAGCAGTTCTTC
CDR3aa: CASSREGYNEQFF

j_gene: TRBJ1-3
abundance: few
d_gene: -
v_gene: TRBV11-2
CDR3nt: TGTGCCAGCAGCGAGTGGGGGCTCTCCTCTGGAAACACCATATATTTT
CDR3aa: CASSEWGLSSGNTIYF

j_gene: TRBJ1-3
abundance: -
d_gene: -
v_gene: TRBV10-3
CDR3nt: TGTGCCATCAGTCAAGAGAGCTCTGGAAACACCATATATTTT
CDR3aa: CAISQESSGNTIYF

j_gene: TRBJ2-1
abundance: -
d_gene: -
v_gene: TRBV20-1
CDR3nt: TGCAGTGCAAAACAGGGACATGAGCAGTTCTTC
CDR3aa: CSAKQGHEQFF

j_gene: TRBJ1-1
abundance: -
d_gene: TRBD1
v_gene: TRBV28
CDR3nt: TGTGCCAGCAGGGACAGGACCCCTTATGTCGAAGCTTTCTTT
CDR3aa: CASRDRTPYVEAFF

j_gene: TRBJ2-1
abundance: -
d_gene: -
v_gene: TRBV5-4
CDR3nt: TGTGCCAGCAGCCAAGAAGGGGCTAGCAACAATGAGCAGTTCTTC
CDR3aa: CASSQEGASNNEQFF

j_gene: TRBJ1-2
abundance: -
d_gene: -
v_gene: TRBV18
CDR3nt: TGTGCCAGCTCACCACCGGTGGCAGCTGACTACACCTTC
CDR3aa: CASSPPVAADYTF

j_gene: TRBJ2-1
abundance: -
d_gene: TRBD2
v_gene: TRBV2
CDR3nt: TGTGCCAGCAATGAGGGAGGGGATCAGTTCTTC
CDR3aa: CASNEGGDQFF

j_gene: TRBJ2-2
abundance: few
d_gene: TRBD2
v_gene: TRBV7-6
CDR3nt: TGTGCCAGCAGCTTAGCGGGAGGGACGAACACCGGGGAGCTGTTTTTT
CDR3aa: CASSLAGGTNTGELFF

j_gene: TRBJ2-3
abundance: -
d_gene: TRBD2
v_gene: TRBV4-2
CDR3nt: TGTGCCAGCAGCCCCCGACTAGCGACCGCAGATACGCAGTATTTT
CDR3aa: CASSPRLATADTQYF

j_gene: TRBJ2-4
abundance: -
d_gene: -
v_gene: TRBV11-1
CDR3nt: TGTGCCAGCAGCCCGACTCCCAGGGAGCAGTACTTC
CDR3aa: CASSPTPREQYF

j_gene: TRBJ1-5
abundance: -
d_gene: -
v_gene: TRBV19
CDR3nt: TGTGCCAGTAGTATACCGGGGTTTGGCAATCAGCCCCAGCATTTT
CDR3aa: CASSIPGFGNQPQHF

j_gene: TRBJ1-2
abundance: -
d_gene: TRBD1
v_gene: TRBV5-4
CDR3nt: TGTGCCAGCACTCGGCCGGACAGGGGAGTCTATGGCTACACCTTC
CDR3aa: CASTRPDRGVYGYTF

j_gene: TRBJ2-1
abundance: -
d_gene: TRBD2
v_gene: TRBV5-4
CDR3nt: TGTGCCAGCAGCCAAGATAGCGGGAGTCATAATGAGCAGTTCTTC
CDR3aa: CASSQDSGSHNEQFF

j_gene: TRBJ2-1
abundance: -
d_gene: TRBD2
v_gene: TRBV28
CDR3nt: TGTGCCAGCAGTTCGGATCGAGCGGGAAACTACGATGAGCAGTTCTTC
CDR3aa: CASSSDRAGNYDEQFF

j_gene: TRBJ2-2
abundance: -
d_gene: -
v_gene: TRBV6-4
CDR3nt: TGTGCCAGCAGTGAGTTTGCCGCCGGGGAGCTGTTTTTT
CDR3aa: CASSEFAAGELFF

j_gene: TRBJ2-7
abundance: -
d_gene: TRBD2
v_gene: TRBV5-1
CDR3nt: TGCGCCAGCAGCCGGACTAGCGGGAGTAGCGAGCAGTACTTC
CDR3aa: CASSRTSGSSEQYF

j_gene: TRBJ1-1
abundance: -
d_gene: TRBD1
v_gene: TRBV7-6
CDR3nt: TGTGCCAGCAGCTTAGTGGGACAGGGAGTCACTGAAGCTTTCTTT
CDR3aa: CASSLVGQGVTEAFF

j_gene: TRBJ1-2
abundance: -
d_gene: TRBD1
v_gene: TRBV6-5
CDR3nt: TGTGCCAGCAAAAGGAGCAGACAGGGCGCCCACACCTTC
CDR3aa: CASKRSRQGAHTF

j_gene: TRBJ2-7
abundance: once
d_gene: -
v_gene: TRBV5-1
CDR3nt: TGCGCCAGCAGCTTGGGTGGTGGAGCCTCCTACGAGCAGTACTTC
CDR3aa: CASSLGGGASYEQYF

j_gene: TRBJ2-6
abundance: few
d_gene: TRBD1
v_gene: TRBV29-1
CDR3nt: TGCAGCGTTCGGGACAGGGGATCTGGGGCCAACGTCCTGACTTTC
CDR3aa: CSVRDRGSGANVLTF

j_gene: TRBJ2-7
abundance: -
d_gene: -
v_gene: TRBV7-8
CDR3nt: TGTGCCAGCGGTTCCCTCCGCTACTCACCCTACGAGCAGTACTTC
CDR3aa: CASGSLRYSPYEQYF

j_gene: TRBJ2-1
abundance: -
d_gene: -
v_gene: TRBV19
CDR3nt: TGTGCCAGTATGAGGGGGGCAGGGCTCTACAATGAGCAGTTCTTC
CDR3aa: CASMRGAGLYNEQFF

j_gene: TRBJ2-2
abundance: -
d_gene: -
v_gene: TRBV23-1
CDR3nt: TGCGCCAGCAGTCATTACTCTTACATCGGCACCGGGGAGCTGTTTTTT
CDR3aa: CASSHYSYIGTGELFF

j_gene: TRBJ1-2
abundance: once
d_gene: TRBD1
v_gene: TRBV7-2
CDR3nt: TGTGCCAGCAGTCCGGACAGGGTAGGCGGCTACACCTTC
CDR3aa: CASSPDRVGGYTF

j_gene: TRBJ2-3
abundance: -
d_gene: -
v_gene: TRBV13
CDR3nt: TGTGTCAGCAGCTCACTGACATACCTTGCAGATACGCAGTATTTT
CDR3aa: CVSSSLTYLADTQYF

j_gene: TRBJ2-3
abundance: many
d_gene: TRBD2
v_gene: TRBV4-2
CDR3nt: TGTGCCAGCAGCCCCTCCGGGACTAGCGGGAAAGAAGGCACAGATACGCAGTATTTT
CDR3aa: CASSPSGTSGKEGTDTQYF

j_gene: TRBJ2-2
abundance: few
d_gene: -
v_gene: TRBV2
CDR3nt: TGTGCCAGCAGGGACCTCACCGGGGAGCTGTTTTTT
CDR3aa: CASRDLTGELFF

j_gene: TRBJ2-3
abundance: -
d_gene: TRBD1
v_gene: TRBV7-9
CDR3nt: TGTGCCAGCAGCTTCTGGATGACAGGGGGTGCGACAGATACGCAGTATTTT
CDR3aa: CASSFWMTGGATDTQYF

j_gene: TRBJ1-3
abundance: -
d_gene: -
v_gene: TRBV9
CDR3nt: TGTGCCAGCAGCTTTCGACCCGACTCAGCGGGAAACACCATATATTTT
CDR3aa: CASSFRPDSAGNTIYF

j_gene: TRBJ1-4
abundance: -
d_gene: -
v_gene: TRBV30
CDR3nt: TGTGCCTGGAGTGGGAGGGGAGGAGAAAAACTGTTTTTT
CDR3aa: CAWSGRGGEKLFF

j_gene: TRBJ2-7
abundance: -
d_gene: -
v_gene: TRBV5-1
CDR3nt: TGCGCCAGCAGCTTGGAAGGGAAGCAGTACTTC
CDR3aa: CASSLEGKQYF

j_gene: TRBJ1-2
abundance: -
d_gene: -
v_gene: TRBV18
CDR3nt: TGTGCCAGCTCAGCGACAGATAACTATGGCTACACCTTC
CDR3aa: CASSATDNYGYTF

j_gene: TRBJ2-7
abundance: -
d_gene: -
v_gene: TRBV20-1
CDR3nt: TGCAGTGCGCCCCGGGACTACGAGCAGTACTTC
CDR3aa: CSAPRDYEQYF

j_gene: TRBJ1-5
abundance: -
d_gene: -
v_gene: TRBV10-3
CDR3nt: TGTGCCAGCAGTGGGGACGGCGGCAGCAATCAGCCCCAGCATTTT
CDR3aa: CASSGDGGSNQPQHF

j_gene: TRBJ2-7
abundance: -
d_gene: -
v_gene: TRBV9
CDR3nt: TGTGCCAGCAGCGTAGATTGGGGGTCTTACGAGCAGTACTTC
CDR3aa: CASSVDWGSYEQYF

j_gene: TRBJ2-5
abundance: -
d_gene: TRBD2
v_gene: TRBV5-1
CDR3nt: TGCGCCAGCAGCAGCGGACTAGCGGGACCTCAAGAGACCCAGTACTTC
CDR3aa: CASSSGLAGPQETQYF

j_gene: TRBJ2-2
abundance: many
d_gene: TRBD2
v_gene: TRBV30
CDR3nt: TGTGCCTGGAGCTATAGCGGGAGGGACACCGGGGAGCTGTTTTTT
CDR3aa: CAWSYSGRDTGELFF

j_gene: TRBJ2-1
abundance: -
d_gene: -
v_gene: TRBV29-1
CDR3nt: TGCAGCGTTGTATTATCCGGGAGTTACAATGAGCAGTTCTTC
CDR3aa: CSVVLSGSYNEQFF

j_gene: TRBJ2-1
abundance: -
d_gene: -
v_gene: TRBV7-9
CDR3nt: TGTGCCAGCAGCTTTGAGCGCAACAATGAGCAGTTCTTC
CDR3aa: CASSFERNNEQFF